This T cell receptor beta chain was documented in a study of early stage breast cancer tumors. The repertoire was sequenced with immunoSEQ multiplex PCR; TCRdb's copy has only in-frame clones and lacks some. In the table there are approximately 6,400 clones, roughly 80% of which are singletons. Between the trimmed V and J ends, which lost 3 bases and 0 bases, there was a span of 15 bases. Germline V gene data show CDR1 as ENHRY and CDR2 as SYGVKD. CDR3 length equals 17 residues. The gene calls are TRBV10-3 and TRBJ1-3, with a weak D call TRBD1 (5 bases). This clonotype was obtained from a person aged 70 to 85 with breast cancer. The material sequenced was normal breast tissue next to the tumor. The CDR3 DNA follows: TGTGCCATCAGTGAACAAACGGGGGGGAGCTCTGGAAACACCATATATTTT. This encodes CAISEQTGGSSGNTIYF.